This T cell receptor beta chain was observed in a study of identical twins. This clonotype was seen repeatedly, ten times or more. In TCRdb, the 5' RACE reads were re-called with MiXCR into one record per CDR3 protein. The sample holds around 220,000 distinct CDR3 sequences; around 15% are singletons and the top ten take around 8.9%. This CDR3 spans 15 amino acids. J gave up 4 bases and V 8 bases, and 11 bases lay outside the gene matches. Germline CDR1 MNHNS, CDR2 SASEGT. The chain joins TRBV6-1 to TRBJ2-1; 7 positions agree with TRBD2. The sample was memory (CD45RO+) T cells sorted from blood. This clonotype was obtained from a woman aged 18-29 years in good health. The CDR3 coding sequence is TGTGCCAGCCTAAGCCCAGGAGCGGGGTACAATGAGCAGTTCTTC. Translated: CASLSPGAGYNEQFF.